These 12 T cell receptor beta chains were all obtained from the same sample, sequenced in a study of T-cell memory formation after mild COVID-19. In TCRdb, the 5' RACE reads were re-called with MiXCR into one record per CDR3 protein. Of about 39,000 distinct CDR3 sequences in the sample, about 6.1% were seen once. Material for sequencing was PBMCs or a T cell subset sorted from them (not recorded which). These receptors were taken from an adult who had mild COVID-19 (a few samples of this study predate the infection). Cell type and time point are not known.

The gene calls are TRBV7-2 and TRBJ1-1; weak D call: TRBD1 (6 bases). There are 16 residues in the CDR3. Per the germline V gene, CDR1 is SGHTA and CDR2 is FQGNSA. Trimming took 5 bases from V and 5 from J, leaving 21 bases between them. The CDR3 loop is CASSPWGGAGQTEAFF. In DNA form, the CDR3 reads TGTGCCAGCAGCCCCTGGGGGGGCGCGGGGCAGACTGAAGCTTTCTTT.

This clonotype was recorded many times. DNA of the CDR3: TGTGCCAGCAGCCGGGTAGGACTAGCGGGGGACACAGATACGCAGTATTTT. Translation: CASSRVGLAGDTDTQYF. The V gene is TRBV4-2, the J gene TRBJ2-3, with TRBD2 identical over 13 bases. The CDR3 covers 17 residues. V was pared by 4 bases and J by 2 bases, with 6 bases of the junction left unmatched. The germline gives CDR1 LGHNA, CDR2 YNFKEQ.

At least ten counts were recorded for this clonotype. The rearrangement joins TRBV5-5 to TRBJ1-2, with D perhaps matching TRBD1 (6 bases). The CDR3 is 13 amino acids. Trimming took off 4 bases at V and 3 bases at J, with 10 bases between the two ends. The germline V gene encodes CDR1 SGHKS and CDR2 YYEKEE (reference sequence). The CDR3 protein is CASSLQGDYGYTF. For the CDR3, the DNA is TGTGCCAGCAGCCTACAGGGCGACTATGGCTACACCTTC.

This clonotype was counted a few times. This chain links TRBV7-3 with TRBJ1-6; D possibly corresponds to TRBD1 (5 bases). V was clipped by 2 bases and J by 8 bases, with 13 bases between them. The germline V gene has CDR1 SGHTA and CDR2 FQGTGA. The CDR3 is made up of 15 amino acids. CDR3 nucleotides: TGTGCCAGCAGCTTAGATGGGACGGCCGATTCACCCCTCCACTTT. The encoded protein is CASSLDGTADSPLHF.

The chain is built from TRBV11-2 and TRBJ2-5; D gene uncertain. The V gene's germline CDR1 is SGHAT and CDR2 FQNNGV. V was shortened by 1 base and J by 1 base, with 4 bases between the two germline ends. The CDR3 extends over 13 amino acids. CDR3 DNA sequence: TGTGCCAGCAGCTTAGGGGGCCAAGAGACCCAGTACTTC. Translating it yields CASSLGGQETQYF.

The chain joins TRBV2 to TRBJ2-3; 8 bases map to TRBD1. The CDR3 contains 19 residues. V was clipped by 4 bases and J by 2 bases; unmatched bases: 17. CDR1 is SNHLY, CDR2 FYNNEI, per germline. Written as DNA, the CDR3 is TGTGCCAGCAGTGGGCAGGGGGCACGGCTCCCACCGTACACAGATACGCAGTATTTT. This codes for CASSGQGARLPPYTDTQYF.

This clonotype was detected a few times. The chain employs TRBV10-3 and TRBJ2-3; 13 nucleotides align to TRBD2. Germline CDR1 reads ENHRY; CDR2 reads SYGVKD. The trim removed 3 bases at V and 9 bases at J, leaving 6 bases unmatched. The CDR3 runs to 15 residues. The CDR3 region is CAISDGLAGVNTQYF. The CDR3 nucleotides are TGTGCCATCAGTGACGGACTAGCGGGAGTGAACACGCAGTATTTT.

In this sample, this clonotype turned up many times. The J gene is TRBJ2-7, the V gene TRBV6-5; 7 nucleotides line up with TRBD2. The germline CDR1 and CDR2 sequences are MNHEY and SVGAGI. Trimming removed 2 bases from V and 2 bases from J; junction bases left unmatched: 6. The CDR3 runs to 15 residues. As DNA, the CDR3 is TGTGCCAGCAGTTACGAGGGAGCGGGACCCTACGAGCAGTACTTC. Translation: CASSYEGAGPYEQYF.

The chain is built from TRBV5-1 and TRBJ2-3, with TRBD2 matching 10 bases. Germline V CDR1 and CDR2: SGHRS, YFSETQ. The junction had 3 bases not matched to a gene; V was cut back by 1 base and J by 1 base. The CDR3 spans 16 residues. CDR3: CASSLSGLAGTDTQYF. CDR3 in DNA: TGCGCCAGCAGCTTGAGCGGACTAGCGGGCACAGATACGCAGTATTTT.

V usage is TRBV5-4 and J usage is TRBJ1-5; TRBD1 is a possible D gene (5 bases). Trimming stripped 4 bases from V and 4 bases from J, with 12 bases between. There are 14 residues in the CDR3. Germline V CDR1 and CDR2: SGHNT, YYREEE (reference sequence). As DNA, the CDR3 is TGTGCCAGCAGCCGTGCGGGGACTAATCAGCCCCAGCATTTT. This codes for CASSRAGTNQPQHF. Drawing the rest from reference TRBV5-4 and TRBJ1-5, the complete variable domain is ETGVTQSPTHLIKTRGQQVTLRCSSQSGHNTVSWYQQALGQGPQFIFQYYREEENGRGNFPPRFSGLQFPNYSSELNVNALELDDSALYLCASSRAGTNQPQHFGDGTRLSIL.

This clonotype was observed many times. The rearrangement links TRBV29-1 to TRBJ2-1, with 8 positions matching TRBD2. V trimming: 0 bases; J trimming: 6 bases; junction bases outside the gene matches: 7. Germline V gene sequence: CDR1 SQVTM, CDR2 ANQGSEA. The CDR3 contains 15 residues. CDR3 DNA sequence: TGCAGCGTTGAAGACCAGCGGGAGTCCCTCAATGAGCAGTTCTTC. It is translated as CSVEDQRESLNEQFF.

The chain couples TRBV7-2 to TRBJ1-3, with D uncertain. V was cut by 5 bases and J by 4 bases, with 12 bases left in between. Per germline, CDR1 SGHTA and CDR2 FQGNSA. The CDR3 length is 14 residues. The CDR3 nucleotides are TGTGCCAGCAGCCCCGGTTCACCCGGAAACACCATATATTTT. This codes for CASSPGSPGNTIYF.